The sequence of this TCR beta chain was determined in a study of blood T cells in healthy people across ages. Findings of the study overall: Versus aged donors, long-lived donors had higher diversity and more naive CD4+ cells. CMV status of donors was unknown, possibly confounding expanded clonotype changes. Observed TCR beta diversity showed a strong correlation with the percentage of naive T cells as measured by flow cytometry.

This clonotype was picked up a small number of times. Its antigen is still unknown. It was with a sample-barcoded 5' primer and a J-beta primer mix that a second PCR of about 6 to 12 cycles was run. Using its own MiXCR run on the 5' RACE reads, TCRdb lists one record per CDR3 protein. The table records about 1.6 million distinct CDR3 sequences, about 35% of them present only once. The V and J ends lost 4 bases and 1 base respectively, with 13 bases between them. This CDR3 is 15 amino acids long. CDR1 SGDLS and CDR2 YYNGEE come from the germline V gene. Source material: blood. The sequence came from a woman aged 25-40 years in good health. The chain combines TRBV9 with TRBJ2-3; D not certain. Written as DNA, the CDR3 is TGTGCCAGCAGCCCCCTGACGGGCCGCACAGATACGCAGTATTTT. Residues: CASSPLTGRTDTQYF.